The 16 T cell receptor beta chains presented below share a single source sample, sequenced in a study of cytomegalovirus exposure and HLA in healthy donors. Use of 60 Vbeta and 13 Jbeta primers characterized the PCR. Some clones are missing from TCRdb's copy, which holds only in-frame ones; the method was immunoSEQ multiplex PCR. Counted here are some 120,000 clones, about 80% occurring once; the ten biggest clones make up about 9.1%. The sample taken for sequencing was PBMCs. Source of these receptors: a woman aged 45-60 years in good health and CMV-seropositive.

This clone was recorded at least ten times. The chain combines TRBV10-3 with TRBJ1-4; no definite D call. Trimming pared 4 bases from V and 5 bases from J, leaving 11 bases between. Germline V lookup: CDR1 ENHRY, CDR2 SYGVKD. This CDR3 region has 14 residues. This CDR3 reads CAISGEGQNEKLFF. The CDR3 DNA follows: TGTGCCATCAGTGGAGAGGGTCAGAATGAAAAACTGTTTTTT.

This rearrangement joins TRBV4-3 to TRBJ1-1; D is undetermined. The germline CDR1 and CDR2 sequences are LGHNA and YSLEER. V was shortened by 0 bases and J by 0 bases, with 20 bases between the two germline ends. This CDR3 is built from 19 residues. The DNA for the CDR3 is TGCGCCAGCAGCCAAGATTGGGCGAAAGTCTGGGAGATGAACACTGAAGCTTTCTTT. Its translation is CASSQDWAKVWEMNTEAFF.

This chain joins TRBV9 and TRBJ2-3; 13 nucleotides line up with TRBD2. The germline V gene has CDR1 SGDLS and CDR2 YYNGEE. V was clipped by 5 bases and J by 1 base; unmatched bases: 4. The CDR3 has 16 residues. The CDR3 nucleotides read TGTGCCAGCAGTTTCGGACTAGCGGGGGGCACAGATACGCAGTATTTT. Encoded protein: CASSFGLAGGTDTQYF.

The chain is built from TRBV4-1 and TRBJ1-2; D uncertain. This CDR3 region has 15 residues. Germline V gene sequence: CDR1 MGHRA, CDR2 YSYEKL. Trimming left V 0 bases short and J 7 bases short, with 15 bases between. The CDR3 nucleotides are TGCGCCAGCAGCCAAGATCCTAGACCTACCCGTGGCTACACCTTC. Encoded protein: CASSQDPRPTRGYTF.

J is TRBJ2-5 and V is TRBV7-2, with TRBD1 as a possible D gene (6 bases). This CDR3 region has 14 residues. Germline V gives CDR1 SGHTA, CDR2 FQGNSA. The ends were cut back, 6 bases at V and 5 bases at J, with 16 bases in the middle. CDR3 nucleotides: TGTGCCAGCAGTCCAGGGGCGCGTTGGGAGACCCAGTACTTC. It encodes CASSPGARWETQYF.

This sequence joins TRBV9 and TRBJ1-1, with D perhaps TRBD1 (5 bases). The CDR3 is made up of 14 amino acids. CDR1 and CDR2 (germline): SGDLS, YYNGEE. V dropped 0 bases and J dropped 6 bases, with 12 bases sitting between them. CDR3 sequence: CASSVEPGPSEAFF. The CDR3 DNA is TGTGCCAGCAGCGTAGAACCAGGGCCCTCTGAAGCTTTCTTT.

V is TRBV9 and J is TRBJ1-2; no reliable D call. The CDR3 extends over 12 amino acids. The V end was cut by 4 bases, the J end by 8 bases, with 12 bases between. Germline V gene lookup returns CDR1 SGDLS and CDR2 YYNGEE. The CDR3 is CASSSEGRGYTF. The CDR3 DNA reads TGTGCCAGCAGCTCGGAGGGCAGGGGCTACACCTTC.

The V call is TRBV29-1, the J call TRBJ1-2, with 7 bases fitting TRBD1. With V trimmed by 8 bases and J by 6 bases, 6 bases remained unmatched. The CDR3 is 11 residues long. CDR1 and CDR2 (germline): SQVTM, ANQGSEA. The CDR3 sequence: CSTHGQDGYTF. The DNA of the CDR3 is TGCAGCACCCATGGACAGGATGGCTACACCTTC.

The chain carries TRBV7-3 and TRBJ2-3, with D possibly matching TRBD1 (5 bases). The V gene's germline CDR1 is SGHTA and CDR2 FQGTGA. The CDR3 is 13 residues long. The V gene lost 5 bases and the J gene lost 4 bases, with 10 bases spanning the gap. CDR3 DNA sequence: TGTGCCAGCAGCCCAGGACATGCAGATACGCAGTATTTT. Translation: CASSPGHADTQYF.

V is TRBV6-5 and J is TRBJ2-1, with a possible D match to TRBD1 (5 bases). The V gene's germline CDR1 is MNHEY and CDR2 SVGAGI. V was trimmed by 0 bases and J by 8 bases, leaving 14 bases between them. The CDR3 runs to 15 residues. For the CDR3, the DNA is TGTGCCAGCAGTTACTCCCCGCTCTCAGGGTATGAGCAGTTCTTC. Translating gives CASSYSPLSGYEQFF.

The chain couples TRBV4-3 to TRBJ2-7; 7 bases are a match to TRBD2. J gave up 5 bases and V 0 bases, and 13 bases lay outside the gene matches. The germline V gene has CDR1 LGHNA and CDR2 YSLEER. The CDR3 contains 17 residues. CDR3 loop: CASSQDQVRGVLDEQYF. The DNA for the CDR3 is TGCGCCAGCAGCCAAGATCAAGTTCGGGGGGTTCTCGACGAGCAGTACTTC.

V gene TRBV23-1 combines with J gene TRBJ2-3; D is perhaps TRBD2 (7 bases). TRBV23-1 is an ORF, with its function uncertain. V lost 4 bases, J lost 5 bases, and 22 bases lay in between. This CDR3 contains 17 residues. The CDR3, as DNA: TGCGCCAGCAGTCCAGAAGTAGGGGGGGCCCGGGAAGATACGCAGTATTTT. Translation: CASSPEVGGAREDTQYF.

V usage is TRBV4-1 and J usage is TRBJ2-5; 12 nucleotides align to TRBD2. V lost 8 bases and J lost 11; bases outside the gene matches: 21. The germline gives CDR1 MGHRA, CDR2 YSYEKL. CDR3 size: 17 residues. CDR3 bases: TGCGCCAGCGGGGGTGGCAGGGGGCGACTAGCGGGAGAAAGGCAGTACTTC. Amino acids: CASGGGRGRLAGERQYF.

The rearrangement joins TRBV19 to TRBJ2-5; TRBD2 matches at 13 bases. This CDR3 is 16 amino acids long. The V and J ends lost 4 bases and 2 bases, in that order; junction bases with no gene match: 4. CDR1 and CDR2 (germline): LNHDA, SQIVND (reference sequence). CDR3 region: CASSTSGLAGQETQYF. The CDR3 DNA sequence: TGTGCCAGTAGTACTTCGGGACTAGCGGGACAAGAGACCCAGTACTTC.

V is TRBV30 and J is TRBJ2-1; 15 nucleotides agree with TRBD2. Per the germline V gene, CDR1 is GTSNPN and CDR2 is SVGIG (reference sequence). The CDR3 spans 13 residues. Trimming cost V 5 bases and J 7 bases; bases outside gene matches: 0. CDR3 residues: CAWGLAGGNEQFF. Here the CDR3 DNA reads TGTGCCTGGGGACTAGCGGGAGGGAATGAGCAGTTCTTC.

This chain joins TRBV5-1 and TRBJ2-5; tentative D call: TRBD2 (6 bases). Germline V gene lookup returns CDR1 SGHRS and CDR2 YFSETQ. The CDR3 extends over 16 amino acids. V lost 0 bases, J lost 2 bases, and 14 bases lay in between. CDR3 in amino acids: CASSLAAGSLQETQYF. In DNA, the CDR3 is TGCGCCAGCAGCTTGGCGGCGGGGTCTCTGCAAGAGACCCAGTACTTC.